The rows below give T cell receptor beta chains drawn from one sample of a study of graft-versus-host responses after intestinal transplantation. Data came from immunoSEQ multiplex PCR; TCRdb stores just in-frame clones and leaves some out. The table records 11,000 to 15,000 clones, roughly a third of them present only once. Sequencing was performed on alloreactive CD4+ T cells from a mixed lymphocyte reaction culture, taken before intestinal transplant. The receptors shown here come from a human patient who received an intestinal transplant. Both conserved end residues are part of each CDR3. Fields, in order: J gene, clone size, D gene, V gene, CDR3 protein, CDR3 DNA. A D gene is named only where the DNA matches it firmly. Size is stated for part of the rows, as once, few or many counts, or as a class when the clone is expanded.

J gene: TRBJ2-7; clone size: NA; D gene: NA; V gene: TRBV7-2; CDR3 protein: CASSLGAFHEQYF; CDR3 DNA: TGTGCCAGCAGCTTAGGTGCTTTCCACGAGCAGTACTTC
J gene: TRBJ1-4; clone size: NA; D gene: NA; V gene: TRBV11-2; CDR3 protein: CASSLSFGTTLNEKLFF; CDR3 DNA: TGTGCCAGCAGCTTATCCTTCGGGACTACTCTAAATGAAAAACTGTTTTTT
J gene: TRBJ1-4; clone size: medium-sized; D gene: NA; V gene: TRBV19; CDR3 protein: CASSNDRTGEKLFF; CDR3 DNA: TGTGCCAGTAGTAATGACAGGACGGGTGAAAAACTGTTTTTT
J gene: TRBJ2-1; clone size: few; D gene: NA; V gene: TRBV5-1; CDR3 protein: CASSNINEQFF; CDR3 DNA: TGCGCCAGCAGCAACATAAATGAGCAGTTCTTC
J gene: TRBJ1-1; clone size: NA; D gene: NA; V gene: TRBV6-5; CDR3 protein: CASSYSEGGAFF; CDR3 DNA: TGTGCCAGCAGTTACTCGGAGGGTGGCGCTTTCTTT
J gene: TRBJ1-1; clone size: few; D gene: TRBD1; V gene: TRBV9; CDR3 protein: CASSVVPGGNTEAFF; CDR3 DNA: TGTGCCAGCAGCGTAGTTCCAGGGGGGAACACTGAAGCTTTCTTT
J gene: TRBJ2-5; clone size: few; D gene: NA; V gene: TRBV5-1; CDR3 protein: CASSFDRLYQETQYF; CDR3 DNA: TGCGCCAGCAGCTTTGACAGGCTCTATCAAGAGACCCAGTACTTC
J gene: TRBJ2-1; clone size: NA; D gene: NA; V gene: TRBV12-5; CDR3 protein: CASGLSPFPNEQFF; CDR3 DNA: TGTGCTAGTGGTTTGTCTCCGTTTCCTAATGAGCAGTTCTTC
J gene: TRBJ1-5; clone size: medium-sized; D gene: TRBD1; V gene: TRBV10-1; CDR3 protein: CASDPGQINQPQHF; CDR3 DNA: TGCGCCAGCGATCCGGGACAGATCAATCAGCCCCAGCATTTT
J gene: TRBJ1-1; clone size: NA; D gene: NA; V gene: TRBV5-1; CDR3 protein: CASSLGQGSYTEAFF; CDR3 DNA: TGCGCCAGCAGCTTGGGGCAGGGAAGTTACACTGAAGCTTTCTTT
J gene: TRBJ1-5; clone size: few; D gene: NA; V gene: TRBV7-9; CDR3 protein: CASSLDQRGDSNQPQHF; CDR3 DNA: TGTGCCAGCAGCTTAGATCAGCGAGGGGATAGCAATCAGCCCCAGCATTTT
J gene: TRBJ2-7; clone size: few; D gene: TRBD1; V gene: TRBV18; CDR3 protein: CASSPGTGPQYF; CDR3 DNA: TGTGCCAGCTCACCAGGGACAGGGCCGCAGTACTTC
J gene: TRBJ1-3; clone size: NA; D gene: NA; V gene: TRBV6-6; CDR3 protein: CASSYSEGTGNTIYF; CDR3 DNA: TGTGCCAGCAGTTACTCTGAGGGGACCGGAAACACCATATATTTT
J gene: TRBJ1-1; clone size: few; D gene: NA; V gene: TRBV5-1; CDR3 protein: CASSFSAGRGTEAFF; CDR3 DNA: TGCGCCAGCAGCTTCTCGGCGGGAAGAGGTACTGAAGCTTTCTTT
J gene: TRBJ1-3; clone size: medium-sized; D gene: NA; V gene: TRBV6-1; CDR3 protein: CASRLTGGNTIYF; CDR3 DNA: TGTGCCAGCAGACTGACAGGAGGAAACACCATATATTTT
J gene: TRBJ1-2; clone size: NA; D gene: NA; V gene: TRBV7-2; CDR3 protein: CASSERVGDGKTYGYTF; CDR3 DNA: TGTGCCAGCAGCGAAAGAGTCGGAGACGGAAAGACCTATGGCTACACCTTC